The 4 T cell receptor beta chains given below trace back to one sample, sequenced in a study of CD8 T cells in Susac syndrome. Random hexamers primed reverse transcription of about 0.45 to 1 ug RNA. A single record per CDR3 protein comes from TCRdb applying MiXCR to the immunoSEQ multiplex PCR reads. The sample has 110,000 or so distinct CDR3 sequences, around 90% seen once. Sequencing was done on a sample of CD4+ T cells from PBMCs. The receptor set was obtained from a human donor in good health.

V is TRBV14 and J is TRBJ2-2; D gene uncertain. The V gene lost 2 bases and the J gene lost 1 base, with 2 bases spanning the gap. The germline CDR1 and CDR2 sequences are SGHDN and FVKESK. The CDR3 is made up of 13 amino acids. As DNA, the CDR3 is TGTGCCAGCAGCCAATGGAACACCGGGGAGCTGTTTTTT. Protein product: CASSQWNTGELFF. The complete variable domain, with remaining parts taken from reference TRBV14 and TRBJ2-2, reads EAGVTQFPSHSVIEKGQTVTLRCDPISGHDNLYWYRRVMGKEIKFLLHFVKESKQDESGMPNNRFLAERTGGTYSTLKVQPAELEDSGVYFCASSQWNTGELFFGEGSRLTVL.

The CDR3 DNA follows: TGTGCCACCCTAGGACGGTACTATGGCTACACCTTC. Translated, it gives CATLGRYYGYTF. V gene TRBV27 combines with J gene TRBJ1-2; D is undetermined. Germline CDR1 MNHEY, CDR2 SMNVEV (reference sequence). V was trimmed by 10 bases and J by 3 bases, leaving 12 bases between them. This CDR3 has 12 residues.

The rearrangement joins TRBV29-1 to TRBJ1-2; unclear D gene. The V gene lost 5 bases and the J gene lost 8 bases, with 12 bases spanning the gap. Germline CDR1 and CDR2: SQVTM and ANQGSEA. The CDR3 extends over 11 amino acids. CDR3 protein: CSVPITGGYTF. The CDR3 DNA sequence: TGCAGCGTTCCGATTACGGGAGGCTACACCTTC.

About this clonotype itself: The junction departs from germline at one end; a sequencing error may be responsible. The chain links TRBV30 to TRBJ2-5, with D possibly being TRBD2 (6 bases). Germline V CDR1 and CDR2: GTSNPN, SVGIG (reference sequence). The CDR3 spans 15 residues. The CDR3 nucleotides read TGTGCCTGGAGTGGCGGCGGGGCATACCAAGGGACCCAGTACTTC. Amino acid sequence: CAWSGGGAYQGTQYF.